These T cell receptor beta chains were read from a single sample in a study of blood T cell repertoires in COVID-19. The table came from immunoSEQ multiplex PCR; TCRdb's copy has only in-frame clones and leaves some out. The sample consists of about 150,000 clones, 80% to 90% of them appearing once. Sequencing used peripheral blood. The origin of the receptors is an older woman with acute or convalescent COVID-19. Both conserved end residues are part of each CDR3. The D gene is left open where the match is weak. A clone size is listed for some rows: how often the clone was seen (once, few, many), or a class if it is expanded.

V gene	D gene	clone size	J gene	CDR3 DNA	CDR3 protein
TRBV4-3	TRBD2	-	TRBJ2-7	TGCGCCAGCAGCCAAGCTCCGACTAGCGGGACCGGCGAGCAGTACTTC	CASSQAPTSGTGEQYF
TRBV18	-	-	TRBJ1-1	TGTGCCAGCTCCCCCCGAGGACAGACGAACACTGAAGCTTTCTTT	CASSPRGQTNTEAFF
TRBV6-2/TRBV6-3	TRBD2	few	TRBJ2-7	TGTGCCAGCAGTCCCGGGACTAGCGGGTATCTAACCTACGAGCAGTACTTC	CASSPGTSGYLTYEQYF
TRBV7-3	TRBD2	-	TRBJ2-5	TGTGCCAGCAGCTCCCCCGGGACTAGCGAGACCCAGTACTTC	CASSSPGTSETQYF
TRBV7-3	TRBD1	-	TRBJ1-2	TGTGCCAGCAGCTTAACAGGGGGCGATAGCTATGGCTACACCTTC	CASSLTGGDSYGYTF
TRBV4-2	-	-	TRBJ2-5	TGTGCCAGCAGCCAACAGGGGACGTTACAAGAGACCCAGTACTTC	CASSQQGTLQETQYF
TRBV5-1	-	-	TRBJ2-2	TGCGCCAGCAGCTTTCTGGGGGCGGTCACCGGGGAGCTGTTTTTT	CASSFLGAVTGELFF
TRBV4-3	-	few	TRBJ2-7	TGCGCCAGCAGCCAAGGATTTCAGTACTCCTACGAGCAGTACTTC	CASSQGFQYSYEQYF
TRBV10-2	-	-	TRBJ1-6	TGCGCCAGCAGTGAGGGGCAGCTTAATTCACCCCTCCACTTT	CASSEGQLNSPLHF
TRBV7-2	-	once	TRBJ2-1	TGTGCCAGCAGCTTAGTTTCTGGGAGGGGGGACGGTGAGCAGTTCTTC	CASSLVSGRGDGEQFF
TRBV7-2	TRBD2	-	TRBJ2-2	TGTGCCAGCAGCTTAGGCCTAGCGGGCACCGGGGAGCTGTTTTTT	CASSLGLAGTGELFF
TRBV15	TRBD2	-	TRBJ2-7	TGTGCCACCAGCAGACGAGAGCCAAAGGCCCCGGGACTAGCGAGCTCCTACGAGCAGTACTTC	CATSRREPKAPGLASSYEQYF
TRBV3-1/TRBV3-2	-	few	TRBJ2-7	TGTGCCAGCAGCCCATTGGACTTCTACGAGCAGTACTTC	CASSPLDFYEQYF
TRBV10-3	-	-	TRBJ2-3	TGTGCCACATCCGCCCCAAACGCCTCCCTACTCACAGATACGCAGTATTTT	CATSAPNASLLTDTQYF
TRBV6-6	TRBD2	-	TRBJ2-1	TGTGCCAGCAGTCATGTGAAGCGGGGGTTCGGGCAGTTCTTC	CASSHVKRGFGQFF
TRBV18	TRBD1	-	TRBJ2-2	TGTGCCAGCTCCCCGGACAGGAAGAACACCGGGGAGCTGTTTTTT	CASSPDRKNTGELFF
TRBV30	TRBD2	-	TRBJ2-5	TGTGCCTGGAGTTATATCCTCAGGACTAGCGGTAAAGGAGAGACCCAGTACTTC	CAWSYILRTSGKGETQYF
TRBV27	TRBD2	once	TRBJ2-7	TGTGCCAGCAGTTTATTTGGCGGGAGGGCCGACGAGCAGTACTTC	CASSLFGGRADEQYF
TRBV7-8	-	-	TRBJ1-4	TGTGCCAGCAGCCGAGGGGGGGGCAATGAAAAACTGTTTTTT	CASSRGGGNEKLFF
TRBV4-1	TRBD1	-	TRBJ1-6	TGCGCCAGCAGCCACGGACAGGGGAATTCACCCCTCCACTTT	CASSHGQGNSPLHF
TRBV4-3	-	-	TRBJ1-3	TGCGCCAGCAGCCCGGCACCGGGGGGCTCTGGAAACACCATATATTTT	CASSPAPGGSGNTIYF
TRBV6-6	-	-	TRBJ2-5	TGTGCCAGCAGTTACTCTCGGCGCGGAGAGACCCAGTACTTC	CASSYSRRGETQYF
TRBV4-2	-	-	TRBJ1-4	TGTGCCAGCAGCCAAGATTACCGGCCGGAGGAAAAACTGTTTTTT	CASSQDYRPEEKLFF
TRBV2	TRBD1	-	TRBJ1-1	TGTGCCAGCAGTGCCACCGGGACAGGTAACACTGAAGCTTTCTTT	CASSATGTGNTEAFF
TRBV5-1	-	-	TRBJ2-1	TGCGCCAGCCACCTATTACAGGGATCCCGATACAATGAGCAGTTCTTC	CASHLLQGSRYNEQFF
TRBV5-1	TRBD1	-	TRBJ2-1	TGCGCCAGCAATGTAGATTCGACAGGGCGGAATGAGCAGTTCTTC	CASNVDSTGRNEQFF
TRBV30	-	-	TRBJ1-5	TGTGCCTGGGAAAAGGGGGGCAATCAGCCCCAGCATTTT	CAWEKGGNQPQHF
TRBV28	-	-	TRBJ2-5	TGTGCCTCCACGCCCCTCCGGAGCTGGGAGACCCAGTACTTC	CASTPLRSWETQYF
TRBV6-1	-	-	TRBJ1-2	TGTGCCAGCAGTGAAGCGTGGGGGGTCGGCTATGGCTACACCTTC	CASSEAWGVGYGYTF
TRBV18	-	-	TRBJ1-5	TGTGCCAGCTCACCTTCCAGGGAACAGCCCCAGCATTTT	CASSPSREQPQHF
TRBV28	-	-	TRBJ2-7	TGTGCCAGCAGTGGGTCTCTGGGGCCCGCCTACGAGCAGTACTTC	CASSGSLGPAYEQYF
TRBV7-9	TRBD1	once	TRBJ2-2	TGTGCCAGCAGTCGTAATACCGGGACAGGGTTGAGAACCGGGGAGCTGTTTTTT	CASSRNTGTGLRTGELFF
TRBV4-2	-	-	TRBJ1-2	TGTGCCAGCAGCCAAGGCGGGGGCTATGGCTACACCTTC	CASSQGGGYGYTF
TRBV2	TRBD2	-	TRBJ2-3	TGTGCCAGCAGCGCCGGACTAGCGGGGGGCACCGGTACGCAGTATTTT	CASSAGLAGGTGTQYF
TRBV6-6	TRBD2	-	TRBJ2-1	TGTGCCAGCATCCTAGCCGGGACTAGCGGCTACAATGAGCAGTTCTTC	CASILAGTSGYNEQFF
TRBV14	-	-	TRBJ1-6	TGTGCCAGCAGCCAAGAGGGGGGTGTGAGTTCACCCCTCCACTTT	CASSQEGGVSSPLHF
TRBV7-3	-	-	TRBJ2-2	TGTGCCAGCAGCCCAGGGGGGTACACCGGGGAGCTGTTTTTT	CASSPGGYTGELFF
TRBV7-2	TRBD1	-	TRBJ1-1	TGTGCCAGCAGCTTAGAGACAGGGTTCTGGGCTGAAGCTTTCTTT	CASSLETGFWAEAFF
TRBV19	TRBD1	-	TRBJ2-1	TGTGCCAGTAGTATGGGACAGTTTCCCAATGAGCAGTTCTTC	CASSMGQFPNEQFF
TRBV6-1	-	-	TRBJ1-1	TGTGCCAGCAGCCCATCGGTAACCCGGGCTTTCTTT	CASSPSVTRAFF
TRBV11-2	TRBD1	-	TRBJ2-1	TGTGCCAGCAGCGCCAGGGGGCGAGAGCAGTTCTTC	CASSARGREQFF
TRBV5-5	-	once	TRBJ1-2	TGTGCCAGCAGCTTGGTGAATGACTTTACCGCGAACTATGGCTACACCTTC	CASSLVNDFTANYGYTF
TRBV29-1	-	few	TRBJ1-3	TGCAGCGCCAGGGTGTCCGGAAACACCATATATTTT	CSARVSGNTIYF
TRBV19	TRBD1	-	TRBJ2-7	TGTGCCAGTAGTAGGGGGACAGCCTACGAGCAGTACTTC	CASSRGTAYEQYF
TRBV3-1/TRBV3-2	TRBD2	-	TRBJ2-5	TGTGCCAGCAGCCCGGGGACTAGCGGGAGGGTAGAGACCCAGTACTTC	CASSPGTSGRVETQYF
TRBV19	TRBD2	-	TRBJ2-1	TGTGCCAGTAGTGGGACTAGCGGGATCGCTAATGAGCAGTTCTTC	CASSGTSGIANEQFF
TRBV11-2	-	-	TRBJ2-1	TGTGCCAGCAGCTCCAGCGTCCTCGATGAGCAGTTCTTC	CASSSSVLDEQFF
TRBV20-1	-	once	TRBJ2-5	TGCAGTGCTAGTCGGGACACACAAGAGACCCAGTACTTC	CSASRDTQETQYF
TRBV5-6	-	-	TRBJ2-7	TGTGCCAGCAGCTTGGCAGGGTCCTACGAGCAGTACTTC	CASSLAGSYEQYF
TRBV9	-	-	TRBJ2-3	TGTGCCAGCTCCGCGGGGGCGTTTGGCACAGATACGCAGTATTTT	CASSAGAFGTDTQYF
TRBV28	TRBD2	-	TRBJ2-1	TGTGCCAGCAGGCGGGTTTCTAGCGGGAGGGTGTACGAGCAGTTCTTC	CASRRVSSGRVYEQFF